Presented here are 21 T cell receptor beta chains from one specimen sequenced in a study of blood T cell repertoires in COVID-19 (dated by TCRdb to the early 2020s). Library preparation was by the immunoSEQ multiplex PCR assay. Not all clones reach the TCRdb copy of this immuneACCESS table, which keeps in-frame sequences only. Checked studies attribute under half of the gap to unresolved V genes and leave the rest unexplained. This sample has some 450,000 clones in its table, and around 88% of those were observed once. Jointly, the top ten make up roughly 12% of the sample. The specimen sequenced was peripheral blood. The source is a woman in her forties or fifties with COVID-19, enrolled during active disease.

The CDR3 is CASSLSWSNSNEQFF. The CDR3 DNA reads TGTGCCAGCAGCTTATCCTGGAGTAATTCCAATGAGCAGTTCTTC. This rearrangement joins TRBV7-2 to TRBJ2-1; D is undetermined. The CDR3 consists of 15 residues. Trimming cost V 2 bases and J 6 bases, with 14 bases left between them. Germline CDR1 is SGHTA and CDR2 is FQGNSA.

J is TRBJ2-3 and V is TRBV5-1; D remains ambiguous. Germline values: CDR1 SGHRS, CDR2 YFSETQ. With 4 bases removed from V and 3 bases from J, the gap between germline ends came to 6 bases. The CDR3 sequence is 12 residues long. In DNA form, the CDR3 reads TGCGCCAGCAGCCCCTATACAGATACGCAGTATTTT. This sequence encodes CASSPYTDTQYF.

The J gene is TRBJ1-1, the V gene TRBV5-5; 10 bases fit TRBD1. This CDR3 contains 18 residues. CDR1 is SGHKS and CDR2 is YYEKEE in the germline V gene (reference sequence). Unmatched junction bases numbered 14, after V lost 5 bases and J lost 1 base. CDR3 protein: CASSHTSRDRGKNTEAFF. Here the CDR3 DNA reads TGTGCCAGCAGTCACACCTCGAGGGACAGGGGTAAGAACACTGAAGCTTTCTTT.

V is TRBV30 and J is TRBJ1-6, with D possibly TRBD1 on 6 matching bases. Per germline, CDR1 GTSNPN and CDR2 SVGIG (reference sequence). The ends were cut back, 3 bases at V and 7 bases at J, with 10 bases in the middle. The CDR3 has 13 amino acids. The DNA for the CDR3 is TGTGCCTGGAGGGGGGCAAGAAATTCACCCCTCCACTTT. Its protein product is CAWRGARNSPLHF.

CDR3 in DNA: TGCGCCAGCAGTGATGGCAGCCCCAGGGACGAGCAGTACTTC. It yields the protein CASSDGSPRDEQYF. This rearrangement joins TRBV10-1 to TRBJ2-7, with D perhaps TRBD1 (5 bases). The V end lost 3 bases, the J end lost 5 bases, and 14 bases lay between the germline ends. CDR3 size: 14 residues. Germline values: CDR1 WNHNN, CDR2 SYGVQD (reference sequence).

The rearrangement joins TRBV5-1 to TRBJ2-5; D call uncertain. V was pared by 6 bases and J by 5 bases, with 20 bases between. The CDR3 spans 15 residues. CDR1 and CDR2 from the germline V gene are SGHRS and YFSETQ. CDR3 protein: CASTPTQAREETQYF. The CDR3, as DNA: TGCGCCAGCACCCCCACCCAGGCCCGAGAGGAGACCCAGTACTTC.

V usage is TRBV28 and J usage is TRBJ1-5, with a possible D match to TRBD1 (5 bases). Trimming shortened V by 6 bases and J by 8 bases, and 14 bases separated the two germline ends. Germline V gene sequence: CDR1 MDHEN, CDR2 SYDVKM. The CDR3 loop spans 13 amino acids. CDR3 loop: CASSPTLREPQHF. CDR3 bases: TGTGCCAGCAGCCCCACTCTCAGGGAGCCCCAGCATTTT. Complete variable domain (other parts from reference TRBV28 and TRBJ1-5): DVKVTQSSRYLVKRTGEKVFLECVQDMDHENMFWYRQDPGLGLRLIYFSYDVKMKEKGDIPEGYSVSREKKERFSLILESASTNQTSMYLCASSPTLREPQHFGDGTRLSIL.

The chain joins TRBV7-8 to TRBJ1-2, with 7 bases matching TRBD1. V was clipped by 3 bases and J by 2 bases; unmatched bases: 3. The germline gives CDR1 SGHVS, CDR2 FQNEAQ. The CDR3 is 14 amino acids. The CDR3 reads CASSFVGQNYGYTF. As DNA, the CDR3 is TGTGCCAGCAGCTTCGTGGGACAGAACTATGGCTACACCTTC.

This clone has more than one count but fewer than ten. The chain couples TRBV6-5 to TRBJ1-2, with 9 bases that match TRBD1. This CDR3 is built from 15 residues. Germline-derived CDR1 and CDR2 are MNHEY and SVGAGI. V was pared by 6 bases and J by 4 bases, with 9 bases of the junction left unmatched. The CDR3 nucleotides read TGTGCCAGCAGCGCTATCGAGACAGGGGGCTATGGCTACACCTTC. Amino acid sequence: CASSAIETGGYGYTF.

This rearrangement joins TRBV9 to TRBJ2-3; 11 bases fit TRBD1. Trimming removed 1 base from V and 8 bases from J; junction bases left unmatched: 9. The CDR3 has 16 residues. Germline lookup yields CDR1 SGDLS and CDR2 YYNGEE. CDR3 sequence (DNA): TGTGCCAGCAGCGTATACGGGGACAGGGGGGAGGTTACGCAGTATTTT. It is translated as CASSVYGDRGEVTQYF.

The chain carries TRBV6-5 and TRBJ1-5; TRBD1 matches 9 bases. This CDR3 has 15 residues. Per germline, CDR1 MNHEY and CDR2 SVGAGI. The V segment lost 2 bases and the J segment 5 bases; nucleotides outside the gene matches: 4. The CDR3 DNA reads TGTGCCAGCAGTTACGGGACAGGGAAGCATCAGCCCCAGCATTTT. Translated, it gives CASSYGTGKHQPQHF.

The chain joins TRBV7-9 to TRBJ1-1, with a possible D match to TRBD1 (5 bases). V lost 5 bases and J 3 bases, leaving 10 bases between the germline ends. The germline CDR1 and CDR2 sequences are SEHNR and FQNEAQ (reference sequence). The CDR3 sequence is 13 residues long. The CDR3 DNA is TGTGCCAGCAGCCGCACAGGCGACACTGAAGCTTTCTTT. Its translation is CASSRTGDTEAFF.

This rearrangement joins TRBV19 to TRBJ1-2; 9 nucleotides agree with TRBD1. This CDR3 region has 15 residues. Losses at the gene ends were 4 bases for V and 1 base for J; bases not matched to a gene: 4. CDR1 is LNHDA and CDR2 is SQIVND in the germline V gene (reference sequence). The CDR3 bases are TGTGCCAGTAGTAAGGACAGGGGAATTAACTATGGCTACACCTTC. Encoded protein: CASSKDRGINYGYTF.

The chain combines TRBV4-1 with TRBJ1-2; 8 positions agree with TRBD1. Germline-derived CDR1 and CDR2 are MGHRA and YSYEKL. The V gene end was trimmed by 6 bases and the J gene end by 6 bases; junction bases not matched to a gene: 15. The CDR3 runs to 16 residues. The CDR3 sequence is CASSLGESGQGHGYTF. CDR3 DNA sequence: TGCGCCAGCAGTTTGGGGGAAAGCGGACAGGGTCATGGCTACACCTTC.

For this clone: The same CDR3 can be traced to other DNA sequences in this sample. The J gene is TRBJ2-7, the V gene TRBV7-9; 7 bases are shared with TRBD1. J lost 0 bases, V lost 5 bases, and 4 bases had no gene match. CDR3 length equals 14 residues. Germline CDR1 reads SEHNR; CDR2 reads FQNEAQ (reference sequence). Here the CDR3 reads CASSLGDSSYEQYF. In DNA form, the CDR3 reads TGTGCCAGCAGCCTGGGGGACAGCTCCTACGAGCAGTACTTC.

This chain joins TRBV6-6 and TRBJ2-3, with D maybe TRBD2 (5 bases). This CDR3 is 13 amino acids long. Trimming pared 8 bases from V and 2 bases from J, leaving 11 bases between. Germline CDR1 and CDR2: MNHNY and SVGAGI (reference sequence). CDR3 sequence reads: CASLRGSTDTQYF. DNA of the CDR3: TGTGCCAGCCTCAGAGGGTCCACAGATACGCAGTATTTT.

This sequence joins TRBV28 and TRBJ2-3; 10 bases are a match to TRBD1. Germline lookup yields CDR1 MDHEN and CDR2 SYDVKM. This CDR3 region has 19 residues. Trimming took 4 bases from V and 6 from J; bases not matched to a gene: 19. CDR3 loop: CASSSIRRDRGRLTDTQYF. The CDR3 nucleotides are TGTGCCAGCAGTTCCATTAGGCGGGACAGGGGAAGGCTCACTGATACGCAGTATTTT.

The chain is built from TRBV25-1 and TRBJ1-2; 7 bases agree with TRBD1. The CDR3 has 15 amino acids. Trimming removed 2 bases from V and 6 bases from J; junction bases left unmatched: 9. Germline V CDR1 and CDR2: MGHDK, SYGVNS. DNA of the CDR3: TGTGCCAGCAGTGAAGACTACAGGGGACAGAATGGCTACACCTTC. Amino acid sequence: CASSEDYRGQNGYTF.

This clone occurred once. CDR3 in DNA: TGTGCCAGTAGGCGGGACCGGGGGGGAAATGAGCAGTTCTTC. The encoded protein is CASRRDRGGNEQFF. The V and J genes are TRBV19 and TRBJ2-1; 8 nucleotides align to TRBD2. The CDR3 spans 14 residues. The V gene end was trimmed by 6 bases and the J gene end by 7 bases; junction bases not matched to a gene: 8. Germline lookup yields CDR1 LNHDA and CDR2 SQIVND (reference sequence).

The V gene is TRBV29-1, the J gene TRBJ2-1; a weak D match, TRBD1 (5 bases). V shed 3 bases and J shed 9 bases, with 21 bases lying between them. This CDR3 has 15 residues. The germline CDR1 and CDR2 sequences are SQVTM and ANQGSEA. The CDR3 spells CSVEGIQGYSSEQFF. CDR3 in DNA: TGCAGCGTTGAGGGGATTCAGGGATATAGTAGTGAGCAGTTCTTC.

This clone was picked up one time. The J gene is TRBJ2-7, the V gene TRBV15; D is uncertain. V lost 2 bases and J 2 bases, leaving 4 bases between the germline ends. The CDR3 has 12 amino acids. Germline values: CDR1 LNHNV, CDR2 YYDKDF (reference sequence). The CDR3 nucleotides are TGTGCCACCAGCAGACATGCCTACGAGCAGTACTTC. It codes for CATSRHAYEQYF.